This T cell receptor (beta chain) is drawn from a study of cytomegalovirus exposure and HLA in healthy donors. Study at large: Within an early data release were tens of millions of unique TCRs drawn from HLA-typed donors.

Vbeta (60) and Jbeta (13) primers were used in the PCR. TCRdb keeps only in-frame clones here, not all; method: immunoSEQ multiplex PCR. The sample lists 120,000 or so clones; roughly 80% were seen once. Germline CDR1 and CDR2: LNHNV and YYDKDF (reference sequence). The CDR3 loop spans 20 amino acids. With 2 bases clipped from V and 0 bases from J, the junction kept 12 bases outside the gene matches. Sequencing was performed on PBMCs. The TCR originated in a man aged 30-40 years in good health and CMV-seropositive. The chain is built from TRBV15 and TRBJ2-1; 11 bases line up with TRBD2. The CDR3 sequence is CATSRNRGSGRASSYNEQFF. CDR3 in DNA: TGTGCCACCAGCAGAAACCGGGGTAGCGGGAGGGCCAGCTCCTACAATGAGCAGTTCTTC.